This T cell receptor beta chain was recovered during a study of shared clonotypes between healthy human individuals. Study conclusions and caveats: Investigators collected only blood, and repertoires in tissues likely differ.

After removal of 8 bases from V and 3 bases from J, the junction contained 5 bases not matched to a gene. The germline V gene encodes CDR1 MNHEY and CDR2 SMNVEV (reference sequence). CDR3 length: 13 amino acids. The material for each subset, its genomic DNA, was split evenly across several immunoSEQ plates. The method was immunoSEQ multiplex PCR; TCRdb's version includes in-frame clones alone and lacks a portion of them. The sample carries roughly 1,600,000 clones, about 98.5% recorded once. On this clone itself: Its antigen is as yet unknown.

Specimen: naive CD4+ T cells sorted from blood. Subset reported: CD45RA+ positively selected. This chain joins TRBV27 and TRBJ2-7, with 9 bases identical to TRBD1. The TCR comes from a man aged 25 to 45 in good health. The CDR3 sequence is CASLRQGGYEQYF. Written as DNA, the CDR3 is TGTGCCAGCCTCAGACAGGGGGGCTACGAGCAGTACTTC.